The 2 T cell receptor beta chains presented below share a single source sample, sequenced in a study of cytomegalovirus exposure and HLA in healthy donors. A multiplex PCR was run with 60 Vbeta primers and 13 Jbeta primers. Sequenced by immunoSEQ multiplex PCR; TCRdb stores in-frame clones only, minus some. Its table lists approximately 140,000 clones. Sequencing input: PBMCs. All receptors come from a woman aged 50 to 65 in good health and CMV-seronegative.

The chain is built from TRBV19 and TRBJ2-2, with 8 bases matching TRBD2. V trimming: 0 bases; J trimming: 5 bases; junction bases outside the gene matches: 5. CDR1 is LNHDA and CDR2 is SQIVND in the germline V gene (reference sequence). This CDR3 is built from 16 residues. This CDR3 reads CASSIDRGGITGELFF. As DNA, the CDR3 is TGTGCCAGTAGTATAGACCGGGGGGGCATAACCGGGGAGCTGTTTTTT. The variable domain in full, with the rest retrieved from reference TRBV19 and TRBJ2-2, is DGGITQSPKYLFRKEGQNVTLSCEQNLNHDAMYWYRQDPGQGLRLIYYSQIVNDFQKGDIAEGYSVSREKKESFPLTVTSAQKNPTAFYLCASSIDRGGITGELFFGEGSRLTVL.

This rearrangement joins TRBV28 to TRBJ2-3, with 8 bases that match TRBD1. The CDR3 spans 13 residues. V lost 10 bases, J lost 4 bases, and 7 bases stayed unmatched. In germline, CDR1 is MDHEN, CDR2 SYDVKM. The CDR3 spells CATGTGGADTQYF. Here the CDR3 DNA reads TGTGCCACCGGGACAGGTGGGGCAGATACGCAGTATTTT.